A few counts support the clone carrying this T cell receptor (beta chain). The data belong to a study of blood T cell repertoires in COVID-19. Background on the study: Nucleic acid was either cDNA or gDNA, and it came from T cells, B-cell-depleted T cells, or PBMCs.

CDR3 length: 18 amino acids. Original data processing: Amplified reference gene primers provided the basis for estimating nucleated cell counts. Assay used: immunoSEQ multiplex PCR; TCRdb lists only in-frame clones, some missing. That table gives V, J and clone size, and the DNA gave D and trimming. The sample has fewer than 250,000 clones; around four fifths are singletons. V usage is TRBV21-1 and J usage is TRBJ1-5; TRBD1 is the table's D call and was not checked against the DNA. TRBV21-1 is listed as a pseudogene. Sequencing input: peripheral blood. This TCR derives from a woman between 70 and 85 years old with acute or convalescent COVID-19. The CDR3 loop reads CASSPQDRGRNSNQPQHF. The CDR3 nucleotides are TGTGCCAGCAGCCCCCAGGACAGGGGACGTAATAGCAATCAGCCCCAGCATTTT.